This is a list of T cell receptor beta chains from one sample in a study of blood T cells in healthy people across ages. TCRdb reprocessed the 5' RACE reads via MiXCR and lists one record per CDR3 protein. The sample yields some 1,000,000 distinct CDR3 sequences, roughly a quarter seen once. These sequences were also reported in another study, on T cells of mothers and their children.

The specimen sequenced was blood. These TCRs come from a girl aged 2 to 9 in good health. The CDR3 runs from the conserved cysteine through the conserved F or W. The order of the fields is clone size, J gene, D gene, V gene, CDR3 DNA, CDR3 protein. The D gene is left open where the match is weak. Part of the rows lack a size; the others show once, few, many or a class for expanded clones.

few TRBJ1-3 . TRBV28 TGTGCCAGCAGTTTAATCCCGATCGACTCTGGAAACACCATATATTTT CASSLIPIDSGNTIYF
. TRBJ2-1 . TRBV15 TGTGCCACCAGCAGAGATGTTCGGGGAACCCCAATCGCTTGGGAGCAGTTCTTC CATSRDVRGTPIAWEQFF
. TRBJ2-1 . TRBV15 TGTGCCACCAGCAGAGCTACCAATGAGCAGTTCTTC CATSRATNEQFF
. TRBJ1-5 . TRBV28 TGTGCCAGCAACAGGGATCGCAATCAGCCCCAGCATTTT CASNRDRNQPQHF
few TRBJ2-1 . TRBV7-3 TGTGCCAGCAGCTTAATTAGCGGAGTATACAATGAGCAGTTCTTC CASSLISGVYNEQFF
. TRBJ1-4 TRBD1 TRBV4-2 TGTGCCAGCAGCCGTTCCGGGACAGGGGACGAGAAACTGTTTTTT CASSRSGTGDEKLFF
. TRBJ2-1 TRBD2 TRBV20-1 TGCAGTGCTAGAGGGGGGGTCGGGACTAGCGGGAGGGCCTCGTACAATGAGCAGTTCTTC CSARGGVGTSGRASYNEQFF
. TRBJ1-1 . TRBV20-1 TGCAGTGCTAGAGATTTTAATTGGCCCTTGGGCACTGAAGCTTTCTTT CSARDFNWPLGTEAFF
few TRBJ1-5 TRBD1 TRBV7-6 TGTGCCAGCAGCCCAACAGGGGGTAATATGGATCAGCCCCAGCATTTT CASSPTGGNMDQPQHF
. TRBJ2-5 . TRBV3-1 TGTGCCAGCAGCCAATTGGAGGTTCGGACCCAGTACTTC CASSQLEVRTQYF
. TRBJ2-1 TRBD1 TRBV4-3 TGCGCCAGCAGCCAAGATTGGACAGGAAAATCCTACAATGAGCAGTTCTTC CASSQDWTGKSYNEQFF
few TRBJ2-5 TRBD2 TRBV28 TGTGCCAGCAGTTCTAAGAGCGGGAGGTTCTTC CASSSKSGRFF
. TRBJ1-2 TRBD1 TRBV29-1 TGCAGCGTTGGAGGTAGCGGGGACAGGGATTATGGCTACACCTTC CSVGGSGDRDYGYTF
. TRBJ2-2 . TRBV28 TGTGCCAGCAGCCCAAGACGGTGGGGGGAGTCCGGGGAGCTGTTTTTT CASSPRRWGESGELFF
. TRBJ2-4 . TRBV6-5 TGTGCCAGCAGTTGCAGGGTGGTCGCCAAAAACATTCAGTACTTC CASSCRVVAKNIQYF
. TRBJ1-1 . TRBV6-6 TGTGCCAGCATGTGGGCCGTGAACACTGAAGCTTTCTTT CASMWAVNTEAFF
. TRBJ2-3 TRBD2 TRBV12-3/TRBV12-4 TGTGCCAGCAGTCCCCTAGCGGGAGAACGAGATACGCAGTATTTT CASSPLAGERDTQYF
few TRBJ2-1 TRBD1 TRBV7-9 TGTGCCAGCACCCCGGGACAGTCCTATAATGAGCAGTTCTTC CASTPGQSYNEQFF
. TRBJ1-1 . TRBV18 TGTGCCAGCTCACCACGATCGGCAGGGGAAGCTTTCTTT CASSPRSAGEAFF
. TRBJ1-1 . TRBV6-2/TRBV6-3 TGTGCCAGCACCTCCGACTTGATCGCTGAAGCTTTCTTT CASTSDLIAEAFF
. TRBJ2-5 . TRBV9 TGTGCCAGCAGCGTAGGTAGATACCGGGAGTCTCAAGAGACCCAGTACTTC CASSVGRYRESQETQYF
few TRBJ1-2 . TRBV7-2 TGTGCCAGCAGCTTCTACAGGCCCGGTAACTATGGCTACACCTTC CASSFYRPGNYGYTF
. TRBJ1-5 . TRBV12-3/TRBV12-4 TGTGCCAGCAGCACAGGGTTGGGGGGGAATCAGCCCCAGCATTTT CASSTGLGGNQPQHF
. TRBJ2-7 . TRBV27 TGTGCCAGCAGCGAAAACCGGGACAACCTCTTCGAGCAGTACTTC CASSENRDNLFEQYF
once TRBJ2-1 . TRBV12-3/TRBV12-4 TGTGCCAGCATGGGTTTAGAGAATGAGCAGTTCTTC CASMGLENEQFF
. TRBJ1-1 . TRBV18 TGTGCCAGCTCACAAGGAGGGCGAGGCACTGAAGCTTTCTTT CASSQGGRGTEAFF
. TRBJ2-3 . TRBV10-3 TGTGCCATCAGTGACATATTGGACAGAGATACGCAGTATTTT CAISDILDRDTQYF
. TRBJ1-4 TRBD1 TRBV20-1 TGCAGCGCCGGGACAGAACGTGAAAAACTGTTTTTT CSAGTEREKLFF
few TRBJ1-3 . TRBV3-1 TGTGCCAGCAGCCAACAAGTTGGACAGCGGAGCTCTGGAAACACCATATATTTT CASSQQVGQRSSGNTIYF
. TRBJ2-5 TRBD1 TRBV7-9 TGTGCCGGCAGCTTAGCGACAGGGCGCCAAGAGACCCAGTACTTC CAGSLATGRQETQYF
few TRBJ2-5 . TRBV11-2 TGCGCCAGCAGCTTGGGGGTCGTAGGGGAGCCCACCCAGTACTTC CASSLGVVGEPTQYF
. TRBJ2-1 . TRBV28 TGTGCCAGCAGGGGACGGGGCTCCTACAATGAGCAGTTCTTC CASRGRGSYNEQFF
few TRBJ2-5 TRBD2 TRBV6-5 TGTGCCAGCGCAGCGGGAGGGAAGGCGACCCAGTACTTC CASAAGGKATQYF
few TRBJ2-5 . TRBV24-1 TGTGCCACCAGTGAGGCCTCGGGGCCGGGGGAGACCCAGTACTTC CATSEASGPGETQYF
. TRBJ1-5 . TRBV4-1 TGCGCCAGCAGCCAGGGTTGGGGGCTAGGGGGGCAGCCCCAGCATTTT CASSQGWGLGGQPQHF
few TRBJ1-1 TRBD1 TRBV20-1 TGCAGTGCTAGGAAGACAGGGGTCACTGAAGCTTTCTTT CSARKTGVTEAFF
many TRBJ1-6 TRBD1 TRBV7-9 TGTGCCAGCAGCCCAAGAGGACAGGGGGCGGGCTCACCCCTCCACTTT CASSPRGQGAGSPLHF
. TRBJ2-1 TRBD2 TRBV12-3/TRBV12-4 TGTGCCAGCGGGCGGGGGATCTACAATGAGCAGTTCTTC CASGRGIYNEQFF
few TRBJ2-7 . TRBV28 TGTGCCAGCAGTAATCACGGTACCTACGAGCAGTACTTC CASSNHGTYEQYF
. TRBJ2-2 . TRBV9 TGTGCCAGCAGCGTAGCAGGCCCTACTAGTAGGGCCGGGGAGCTGTTTTTT CASSVAGPTSRAGELFF
. TRBJ2-5 TRBD2 TRBV2 TGTGCCAGCAGTGATACACCTACACCGGGGGGTGGCGAGGCCCCGGAGACCCAGTACTTC CASSDTPTPGGGEAPETQYF
few TRBJ2-7 . TRBV27 TGTGCCAGCAGTCCTCTACTGGAGGCCGAGCAGTACTTC CASSPLLEAEQYF
. TRBJ2-7 . TRBV11-2 TGTGCCAGCAGCGCTAGCGATTATACTTCCTACGAGCAGTACTTC CASSASDYTSYEQYF
few TRBJ1-6 TRBD1 TRBV29-1 TGCAGCGTTAGAATTGGACAGGGAAATTCACCCCTCCACTTT CSVRIGQGNSPLHF
once TRBJ2-7 TRBD2 TRBV5-1 TGCGCCAGCAGCTGGGCGGGGGGGCCTGGAAACGAGCAGTACTTC CASSWAGGPGNEQYF
. TRBJ2-1 TRBD2 TRBV7-9 TGTGCCAGCAGCCTCCGGTCTAGCGGGAGGCCTCAGAGCTCCTACAATGAGCAGTTCTTC CASSLRSSGRPQSSYNEQFF
. TRBJ1-4 . TRBV21-1 TGTGCCAGCAGCAAATTATGGCGGTGGACAGGGGTTCCCTCCACTAACGAAAAACTGTTTTTT CASSKLWRWTGVPSTNEKLFF
. TRBJ2-2 . TRBV2 TGTGCCAGCAGTCCGTCCCGACGGGACACCGGGGAGCTGTTTTTT CASSPSRRDTGELFF
. TRBJ1-2 . TRBV20-1 TGCAGTGCTAGAGATCCTCGGGGAGGCTATGGCTACACCTTC CSARDPRGGYGYTF
. TRBJ1-6 . TRBV20-1 TGCAGTGCTAGACAGGCCTATAATTCACCCCTCCACTTT CSARQAYNSPLHF
once TRBJ1-1 TRBD1 TRBV5-4 TGTGCCAGCAGCTTGGAGCGGACAGGGGGCCCCACCACTGAAGCTTTCTTT CASSLERTGGPTTEAFF
. TRBJ2-5 . TRBV12-3/TRBV12-4 TGTGCCAGCAGTGGGCAGACCCAGTACTTC CASSGQTQYF
. TRBJ1-2 . TRBV27 TGTGCCAGCAGTTTTAACGATCGGGGGGCCTATGGCTACACCTTC CASSFNDRGAYGYTF
. TRBJ2-7 . TRBV7-8 TGTGCCAGCAGCTTAGTTTCATCAGCTTACGAGCAGTACTTC CASSLVSSAYEQYF
few TRBJ2-1 . TRBV29-1 TGCAGCGTGGAACCAGACCCCCAAAGCTCCTACAATGAGCAGTTCTTC CSVEPDPQSSYNEQFF
. TRBJ1-1 . TRBV20-1 TGCAGTGCCCTCGAGGGACACCGATACACTGAAGCTTTCTTT CSALEGHRYTEAFF
few TRBJ2-7 TRBD2 TRBV20-1 TGCAGTGCTAGAGGGGAGCCCTTAGCGGGGGGGCGGTACGAGCAGTACTTC CSARGEPLAGGRYEQYF
. TRBJ2-4 . TRBV28 TGTGCCAGCAGTTTATCCGGGGGGCGGGCCAAAAACATTCAGTACTTC CASSLSGGRAKNIQYF
. TRBJ2-2 TRBD1 TRBV3-1 TGTGCCAGCAGCCAAGTAGGTACCGGGACAGGTTCCACCGGGGAGCTGTTTTTT CASSQVGTGTGSTGELFF